The 15 T cell receptor beta chains in this list originate from one sample, sequenced in a study of shared clonotypes between healthy human individuals. The table came from immunoSEQ multiplex PCR; TCRdb's copy has only in-frame clones and leaves some out. The sample contains some 2,500,000 clones, more than 85% of which appear only once. Sequenced sample: naive CD4+ T cells from PBMCs. The subset was: CD45RA+ positively selected. Source of these receptors: a man younger than 35 in good health. Some clones in this sample may be carry-over from other donors' samples.

J is TRBJ1-4 and V is TRBV5-1; D might be TRBD1 (5 bases). The CDR3 loop spans 16 amino acids. V was cut by 4 bases and J by 0 bases, with 13 bases left in between. Per the germline V gene, CDR1 is SGHRS and CDR2 is YFSETQ. CDR3 in amino acids: CASSRGDWATNEKLFF. The CDR3 DNA reads TGCGCCAGCAGCCGGGGGGACTGGGCAACTAATGAAAAACTGTTTTTT.

This rearrangement joins TRBV5-1 to TRBJ2-6, with 7 bases fitting TRBD1. CDR3 length equals 18 residues. Germline V gene data show CDR1 as SGHRS and CDR2 as YFSETQ. The ends lost 3 bases at V and 0 bases at J; junction bases unmatched: 9. The CDR3 is CASSSGQFLPSGANVLTF. The CDR3 region has the DNA TGCGCCAGCAGCTCGGGACAGTTTTTACCCTCTGGGGCCAACGTCCTGACTTTC.

The rearrangement uses TRBV11-3 and TRBJ2-3, with D possibly matching TRBD2 (6 bases). The germline V gene has CDR1 SGHNT and CDR2 YENEEA. The length of the CDR3 is 16 residues. Trimming stripped 0 bases from V and 0 bases from J, with 10 bases between. Here the CDR3 reads CASSLDRGTSTDTQYF. The CDR3, as DNA: TGTGCCAGCAGCTTAGATCGAGGGACTAGCACAGATACGCAGTATTTT.

The V call is TRBV10-1, the J call TRBJ2-5, with no clear D. With 3 bases removed from V and 3 bases from J, the gap between germline ends came to 5 bases. The CDR3 is made up of 12 amino acids. Germline CDR1 WNHNN, CDR2 SYGVQD (reference sequence). The CDR3 spells CASSDLKETQYF. CDR3 DNA sequence: TGCGCCAGCAGTGACCTCAAAGAGACCCAGTACTTC.

This clone was detected only a few times. The chain couples TRBV20-1 to TRBJ1-1; D perhaps matches TRBD1 (6 bases). The V end was cut by 6 bases, the J end by 8 bases, with 13 bases between. The CDR3 is made up of 11 amino acids. Looked up from germline, CDR1 is DFQATT and CDR2 is SNEGSKA (reference sequence). The CDR3 loop is CSAGPGAEAFF. In DNA form, the CDR3 reads TGCAGTGCAGGGCCGGGGGCAGAAGCTTTCTTT.

The rearrangement uses TRBV4-1 and TRBJ2-7; D unclear. The CDR3 has 19 amino acids. Trimming removed 0 bases from V and 2 bases from J, with 23 bases in between. Germline CDR1 MGHRA, CDR2 YSYEKL. The CDR3 DNA sequence: TGCGCCAGCAGCCAAGAGCCCCCATTAGGGCGGCGAGATCCCTACGAGCAGTACTTC. Its protein product is CASSQEPPLGRRDPYEQYF.

Only one count was recorded for this clone. One junction end disagrees with the germline gene, perhaps due to a read error. The V gene is TRBV6-1, the J gene TRBJ2-7; TRBD2 aligns across 12 bases. This CDR3 spans 15 amino acids. The germline V gene encodes CDR1 MNHNS and CDR2 SASEGT. The CDR3 coding sequence is TGTGCCATCAGTGAAGCCCTAGCGGGAGGGTACGAGCAGTACTTC. Its translation is CAISEALAGGYEQYF.

The chain is built from TRBV2 and TRBJ1-3; D ambiguous. This CDR3 region has 13 residues. With 7 bases removed from V and 2 bases from J, the gap between germline ends came to 9 bases. CDR1 and CDR2 (germline): SNHLY, FYNNEI. The CDR3, as DNA: TGTGCCAGCACTGTTGGGCCTGGAAACACCATATATTTT. Amino acid sequence: CASTVGPGNTIYF.

V gene TRBV4-1 combines with J gene TRBJ2-5, with TRBD1 as a possible D gene (6 bases). Germline V gives CDR1 MGHRA, CDR2 YSYEKL. V was shortened by 6 bases and J by 1 base, with 12 bases between the two germline ends. This CDR3 spans 14 amino acids. The CDR3: CASRAQGSQETQYF. CDR3 DNA: TGCGCCAGCAGGGCTCAGGGGAGCCAAGAGACCCAGTACTTC.

There are a few counts of this clone. V gene TRBV18 combines with J gene TRBJ1-1; unclear D gene. The CDR3 is 12 residues long. The V gene's germline CDR1 is KGHSH and CDR2 LQKENI. Trimming cost V 3 bases and J 2 bases, with 4 bases left between them. CDR3 region: CASSPINTEAFF. The DNA for the CDR3 is TGTGCCAGCTCACCGATAAACACTGAAGCTTTCTTT.

The chain uses TRBV5-1 and TRBJ2-7; 9 positions agree with TRBD1. CDR1 is SGHRS and CDR2 is YFSETQ in the germline V gene. V dropped 7 bases and J dropped 5; count of bases not matched to a gene: 10. This CDR3 has 14 amino acids. CDR3 coding DNA: TGCGCCAGCGGGGGGCCGGACAGGGGAGACGAGCAGTACTTC. Translating it yields CASGGPDRGDEQYF.

Details on this clone: The sample holds other DNA sequences that translate to the same CDR3. The V call is TRBV7-2, the J call TRBJ2-1; D perhaps matches TRBD2 (5 bases). The V and J ends lost 5 bases and 7 bases respectively, with 9 bases between them. The CDR3 spans 12 residues. Germline V gene data show CDR1 as SGHTA and CDR2 as FQGNSA. The CDR3 sequence: CASSPTRNEQFF. CDR3 DNA sequence: TGTGCCAGCAGCCCAACTAGAAATGAGCAGTTCTTC.

The chain has TRBV9 and TRBJ2-1; 11 nucleotides match TRBD2. Germline CDR1 and CDR2: SGDLS and YYNGEE. J gave up 0 bases and V 1 base, and 6 bases lay outside the gene matches. The CDR3 runs to 18 residues. CDR3 in amino acids: CASSVLGTSGYSYNEQFF. The CDR3 DNA follows: TGTGCCAGCAGCGTACTCGGGACTAGCGGCTACTCCTACAATGAGCAGTTCTTC. Full variable domain (remainder filled in from reference TRBV9 and TRBJ2-1): DSGVTQTPKHLITATGQRVTLRCSPRSGDLSVYWYQQSLDQGLQFLIQYYNGEERAKGNILERFSAQQFPDLHSELNLSSLELGDSALYFCASSVLGTSGYSYNEQFFGPGTRLTVL.

The chain is built from TRBV5-1 and TRBJ2-1; 7 bases match TRBD2. V lost 6 bases, J lost 6 bases, and 15 bases stayed unmatched. This CDR3 region has 16 residues. CDR1 and CDR2 from the germline V gene are SGHRS and YFSETQ. In DNA form, the CDR3 reads TGCGCCAGCAATCTGATAGCGGGCGCCCCCCTCAATGAGCAGTTCTTC. Protein product: CASNLIAGAPLNEQFF. The full variable domain, its missing parts supplied by reference TRBV5-1 and TRBJ2-1, is KAGVTQTPRYLIKTRGQQVTLSCSPISGHRSVSWYQQTPGQGLQFLFEYFSETQRNKGNFPGRFSGRQFSNSRSEMNVSTLELGDSALYLCASNLIAGAPLNEQFFGPGTRLTVL.

The rearrangement joins TRBV9 to TRBJ1-4, with D possibly matching TRBD1 (5 bases). CDR3 size: 17 residues. Germline V gene lookup returns CDR1 SGDLS and CDR2 YYNGEE. V was pared by 0 bases and J by 2 bases, with 14 bases between. The CDR3 protein is CASSVGTPRPTNEKLFF. CDR3 DNA sequence: TGTGCCAGCAGCGTAGGGACACCCCGACCGACTAATGAAAAACTGTTTTTT.